Listed below are T cell receptor beta chains from one sample, sequenced in a study of identical twins. TCRdb passed the 5' RACE reads through MiXCR, listing each CDR3 protein once. The table shows 750,000 to 950,000 distinct CDR3 sequences, with around an eighth occurring only once. These sequences were also reported in another study, on yellow fever vaccine responses in identical twins.

The sequenced sample was PBMCs. All receptors come from a woman between 18 and 30 years old in good health. Both conserved end residues are part of each CDR3. The D gene is left open where the match is weak. A row's size may be missing; if present it is once, few, many or a size class.

NA TRBJ2-7 TRBD1 TRBV3-1 TGTGCCAGCAGCCCACGGACAGGGCAGACCTACGAGCAGTACTTC CASSPRTGQTYEQYF
few TRBJ2-1 TRBD1 TRBV20-1 TGCAGTGCTAGAGCTAACACCGGGACAGGGACCTACAATGAGCAGTTCTTC CSARANTGTGTYNEQFF
many TRBJ2-1 TRBD1 TRBV5-1 TGCGCCAGCAGCCTTGGTGGGGGACAGAGCTCCTACAATGAGCAGTTCTTC CASSLGGGQSSYNEQFF
many TRBJ2-2 NA TRBV29-1 TGCAGCGTTGGTGGGGCCGGTACCGGGGAGCTGTTTTTT CSVGGAGTGELFF
NA TRBJ2-3 NA TRBV20-1 TGCAGTGCTAAACCTAGCGAACCTAGCACAGATACGCAGTATTTT CSAKPSEPSTDTQYF
many TRBJ2-2 TRBD1 TRBV5-1 TGCGCCAGCAGCTTCCTAGGGACAGAGATGACCGGGGAGCTGTTTTTT CASSFLGTEMTGELFF
many TRBJ2-1 NA TRBV7-2 TGTGCCAGCAGCCACGATACAGATAGCTCCTACAATGAGCAGTTCTTC CASSHDTDSSYNEQFF
many TRBJ2-3 TRBD2 TRBV5-6 TGTGCCAGCAGCTCCCCACTGGGACTAGCGGGGGGTACAGATACGCAGTATTTT CASSSPLGLAGGTDTQYF
many TRBJ2-1 TRBD2 TRBV5-1 TGCGCCAGCAGGACGGGACTAGCGGGAGTTAACAATGAGCAGTTCTTC CASRTGLAGVNNEQFF
once TRBJ2-2 NA TRBV4-1 TGCGCCAGCAGCCAACGGGCAGAAAACACCGGGGAGCTGTTTTTT CASSQRAENTGELFF